The present TCR beta chain was sequenced within a study of T cells after yellow fever vaccination. The CDR3 length is 14 residues. Germline CDR1 SGHRS, CDR2 YFSETQ. The V end was cut by 0 bases, the J end by 3 bases, with 9 bases between. In TCRdb, the 5' RACE reads were re-called with MiXCR into one record per CDR3 protein. The sample includes approximately 300,000 distinct CDR3 sequences, about 6.6% of them seen just once. Study-level results: Abundant clonotypes from the bulk population could get into FACS-sorted repertoires as contaminants. Peaking on day 5 versus 15, the secondary response was faster but weaker.

About this clonotype itself: Its antigen remains unidentified.

The starting material was PBMCs, obtained about 41 days after the first yellow fever vaccination. The sequence derives from a young man who received the YFV17D yellow fever vaccine. The V gene is TRBV5-1, the J gene TRBJ1-2; D might be TRBD1 (5 bases). The CDR3 loop is CASSLAETDYGYTF. The DNA of the CDR3 is TGCGCCAGCAGCTTGGCTGAGACAGACTATGGCTACACCTTC.